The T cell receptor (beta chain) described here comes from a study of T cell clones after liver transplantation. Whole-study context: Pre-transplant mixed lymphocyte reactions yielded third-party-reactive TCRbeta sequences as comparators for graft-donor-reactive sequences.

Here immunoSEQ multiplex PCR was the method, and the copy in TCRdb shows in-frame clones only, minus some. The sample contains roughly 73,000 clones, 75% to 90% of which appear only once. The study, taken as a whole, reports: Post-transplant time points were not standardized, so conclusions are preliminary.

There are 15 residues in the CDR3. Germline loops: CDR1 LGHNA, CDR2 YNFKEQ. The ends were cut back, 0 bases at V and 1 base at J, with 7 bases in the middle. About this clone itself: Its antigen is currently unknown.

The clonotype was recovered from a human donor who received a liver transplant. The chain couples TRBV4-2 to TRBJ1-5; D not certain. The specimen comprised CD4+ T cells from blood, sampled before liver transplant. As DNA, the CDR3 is TGTGCCAGCAGCCAAGACCTCTTGAGCAATCAGCCCCAGCATTTT. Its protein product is CASSQDLLSNQPQHF.